This T cell receptor (beta chain) appears in the sequencing data of a study of shared clonotypes between healthy human individuals. Across the study: Per-donor plates numbered three CD4 naive, three CD4 memory, two CD8 naive and one CD8 memory. Findings of the study overall: Some naive CD4 clonotypes, 4.5% to 5.5%, turned up in common across a handful of donors.

This clone appeared a single time. Its specificity is unknown. Germline assignment: CDR1 MRHNA and CDR2 SNTAGT. With V trimmed by 6 bases and J by 4 bases, 12 bases remained unmatched. The CDR3 contains 16 residues. Clones were read by immunoSEQ multiplex PCR, and TCRdb kept only the in-frame ones, dropping some. The profile shows hundreds of thousands of clones, roughly 97% of them singletons. Negatively enriched CD4+ T cells were divided by CD45RA into naive and memory. The rearrangement joins TRBV6-4 to TRBJ2-7; TRBD1 matches at 10 bases. Sequencing input: naive CD4+ T cells sorted from blood. Subset of the sample: CD45RA+ positively selected. The TCR was taken from a woman in her twenties or thirties in good health. The CDR3 DNA is TGTGCCAGCAGCCCAACCGGGACAGGGGTAATGTACGAGCAGTACTTC. It is translated as CASSPTGTGVMYEQYF.